This T cell receptor beta chain was recorded in a study of cytotoxic CD8 clonotypes in ibrutinib-treated CLL. Across the study: Of a cohort that held some twelve relapsed/refractory and fewer than 16 treatment-naive patients, some 17 were IGHV unmutated.

Study-wide points: Different sampling times were used for sustained-remission and progressing patients. An increase in clonality occurred at ibrutinib response, followed by a return toward baseline at progression.

Comment on this clone: Its specificity is not known.

A 1 in 200,000 to 1 in 1 million T cell depth was the sequencing target. Profiling relied on immunoSEQ multiplex PCR, and the TCRdb table lists in-frame clones only, not all of them. The data hold just over 35,000 clones, with 71% observed a single time. With 4 bases removed from V and 5 bases from J, the gap between germline ends came to 19 bases. The CDR3 consists of 15 residues. CDR1 is SGHKS and CDR2 is YYEKEE in the germline V gene (reference sequence). The chain has TRBV5-5 and TRBJ2-7, with D perhaps assigned TRBD1 or TRBD2 (5 bases each). Sequences were derived from PBMCs, sampled at disease progression, from a patient treated with ibrutinib. The receptor's source is a human donor with chronic lymphocytic leukemia. The CDR3 DNA follows: TGTGCCAGCAGCCTGAGGGGCGGTCCTCGGGACGAGCAGTACTTC. Translated, it gives CASSLRGGPRDEQYF.